This T cell receptor (beta chain) came from a study of human T cells and chemical hapten exposure. CDR3 length: 16 amino acids. CDR1 and CDR2 from the germline V gene are KGHSH and LQKENI. Trimming took 3 bases from V and 0 from J; bases not matched to a gene: 6. This clonotype came up many times. What it binds is unknown. The study's findings and limits: Compared to controls, expanded TCRs made significantly more large clusters of similar CDR3s. A positive correlation with patch test score was found for PT1 expanded TCR counts.

TCRdb re-derived calls from the RACE reads in MiXCR, one entry per CDR3 protein. The data show over 300,000 distinct CDR3 sequences, with 5.1% seen just once and 2.6% held by the top ten. Time point of the sample: pre-sensitization, week 0. Treatment in this sample: therapeutic diphenylcyclopropenone sensitization with weekly scalp DPC. Unfractionated whole blood served as the source for total RNA extraction. The sequence derives from a woman between 45 and 60 years old with alopecia areata. Some clones in this sample may be carry-over from other donors' samples. The sequencing used whole blood, collected in connection with sensitization to the hapten diphenylcyclopropenone (DPC). The V and J genes are TRBV18 and TRBJ2-3; 7 bases match TRBD2. The CDR3 protein is CASSPAAGVSTDTQYF. CDR3 nucleotides: TGTGCCAGCTCACCCGCGGCGGGGGTGAGCACAGATACGCAGTATTTT.